These 9 T cell receptor beta chains originate from one sample sequenced in a study of cytomegalovirus exposure and HLA in healthy donors. The PCR was carried out with 60 Vbeta primers and 13 Jbeta primers. Measured with immunoSEQ multiplex PCR; TCRdb has only the in-frame clones, and not every one. This table holds about 140,000 clones. What was sequenced was PBMCs. These TCRs come from a man aged 40-55 years in good health and CMV-seronegative.

V and J are TRBV27 and TRBJ1-4; D remains ambiguous. The length of the CDR3 is 15 residues. Trimming cost V 3 bases and J 0 bases, with 8 bases left between them. The germline CDR1 and CDR2 sequences are MNHEY and SMNVEV (reference sequence). The CDR3 sequence: CASSFGGATNEKLFF. In DNA, the CDR3 is TGTGCCAGCAGTTTTGGAGGAGCAACTAATGAAAAACTGTTTTTT. Looking up the rest from reference TRBV27 and TRBJ1-4 gives the full variable domain: EAQVTQNPRYLITVTGKKLTVTCSQNMNHEYMSWYRQDPGLGLRQIYYSMNVEVTDKGDVPEGYKVSRKEKRNFPLILESPSPNQTSLYFCASSFGGATNEKLFFGSGTQLSVL.

The V call is TRBV29-1, the J call TRBJ1-1; weak D call: TRBD1 (6 bases). V lost 6 bases to trimming and J lost 6 bases, with 11 bases between them. Germline CDR1 and CDR2: SQVTM and ANQGSEA. This CDR3 has 11 amino acids. The CDR3 sequence is CSVARGSEAFF. The CDR3 DNA sequence: TGCAGCGTCGCCAGGGGTTCTGAAGCTTTCTTT.

The J gene is TRBJ2-2, the V gene TRBV27; D is ambiguous. CDR1 and CDR2 from the germline V gene are MNHEY and SMNVEV (reference sequence). This CDR3 spans 12 amino acids. With 4 bases removed from V and 4 bases from J, the gap between germline ends came to 4 bases. The CDR3 sequence is CASSWSTGELFF. In DNA, the CDR3 is TGTGCCAGCAGTTGGAGCACCGGGGAGCTGTTTTTT.

The chain uses TRBV9 and TRBJ1-2; no definite D call. Germline CDR1 and CDR2: SGDLS and YYNGEE. CDR3 length: 13 amino acids. V was pared by 6 bases and J by 6 bases, with 15 bases between. CDR3 DNA sequence: TGTGCCAGCACTGGAGCCCCGAGGGATGGCTACACCTTC. This translates into CASTGAPRDGYTF.

The chain recombines TRBV15 with TRBJ2-7; 8 bases fit TRBD1. The CDR3 covers 16 residues. Germline-derived CDR1 and CDR2 are LNHNV and YYDKDF (reference sequence). Unmatched junction bases numbered 10, after V lost 3 bases and J lost 3 bases. The chain's CDR3 is CATSSPLRTGSYEQYF. Written as DNA, the CDR3 is TGTGCCACCAGCAGTCCCCTTCGGACAGGGAGCTACGAGCAGTACTTC.

The CDR3 DNA is TGCGCCAGCAGCCGACTGGAGGGTGAAGCTTTCTTT. Protein product: CASSRLEGEAFF. The chain uses TRBV5-1 and TRBJ1-1; no firm D call. The CDR3 length is 12 residues. The germline V gene encodes CDR1 SGHRS and CDR2 YFSETQ. V lost 4 bases and J lost 7, with 11 bases in between. The whole variable domain, filled in from reference TRBV5-1 and TRBJ1-1, reads KAGVTQTPRYLIKTRGQQVTLSCSPISGHRSVSWYQQTPGQGLQFLFEYFSETQRNKGNFPGRFSGRQFSNSRSEMNVSTLELGDSALYLCASSRLEGEAFFGQGTRLTVV.

The chain recombines TRBV10-1 with TRBJ1-2; D possibly corresponds to TRBD1 (5 bases). The CDR3 loop spans 12 amino acids. Germline loops: CDR1 WNHNN, CDR2 SYGVQD (reference sequence). The ends were cut back, 9 bases at V and 14 bases at J, with 22 bases in the middle. CDR3 sequence: CASRQRRQGDTF. CDR3 in DNA: TGCGCCAGTCGACAGCGACGTCAAGGGGATACCTTC.

V is TRBV5-8 and J is TRBJ1-1; D might be TRBD1 (5 bases). Deletions cut 4 bases from V and 8 bases from J, with 9 bases between. The CDR3 length is 11 residues. Germline-derived CDR1 and CDR2 are SGHTS and YDEGEE. The CDR3 reads CASSRRGEAFF. The CDR3 coding sequence is TGTGCCAGCAGCCGTCGGGGGGAAGCTTTCTTT.

This chain links TRBV7-2 with TRBJ2-2; no clear D. CDR1 is SGHTA, CDR2 FQGNSA, per germline. V was clipped by 1 base and J by 5 bases, with 14 bases between them. The CDR3 has 16 residues. The CDR3 sequence is CASSLVGTKRTGELFF. CDR3 bases: TGTGCCAGCAGCTTAGTCGGTACAAAGCGAACCGGGGAGCTGTTTTTT. Looking up the rest from reference TRBV7-2 and TRBJ2-2 gives the full variable domain: GAGVSQSPSNKVTEKGKDVELRCDPISGHTALYWYRQSLGQGLEFLIYFQGNSAPDKSGLPSDRFSAERTGGSVSTLTIQRTQQEDSAVYLCASSLVGTKRTGELFFGEGSRLTVL.